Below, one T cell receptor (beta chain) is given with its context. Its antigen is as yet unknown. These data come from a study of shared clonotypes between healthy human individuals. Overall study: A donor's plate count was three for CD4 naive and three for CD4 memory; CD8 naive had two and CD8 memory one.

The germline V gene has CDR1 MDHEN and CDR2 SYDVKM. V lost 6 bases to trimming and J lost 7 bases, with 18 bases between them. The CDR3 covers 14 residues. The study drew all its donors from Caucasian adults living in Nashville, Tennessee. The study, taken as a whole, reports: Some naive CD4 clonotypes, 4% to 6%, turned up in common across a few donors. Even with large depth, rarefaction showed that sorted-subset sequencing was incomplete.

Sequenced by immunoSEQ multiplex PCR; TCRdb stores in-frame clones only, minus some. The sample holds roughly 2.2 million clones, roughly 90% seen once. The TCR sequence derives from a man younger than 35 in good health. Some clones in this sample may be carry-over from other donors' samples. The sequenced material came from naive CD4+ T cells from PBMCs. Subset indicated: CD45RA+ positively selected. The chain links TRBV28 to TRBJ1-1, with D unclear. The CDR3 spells CASSRNPGTLEAFF. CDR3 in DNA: TGTGCCAGCAGCCGAAACCCAGGTACCCTTGAAGCTTTCTTT.